This TCR beta chain was profiled in a study of T cell responses to AZD1222 COVID-19 vaccine. Study-wide results and limits: Elevations in Spike-specific TCR breadth and depth followed administration of two AZD1222 doses.

As concerns this clone: Its target is unknown.

Produced via immunoSEQ multiplex PCR; TCRdb's table is partial and in-frame only. This sample's table reports more than 110,000 clones. The sample taken for sequencing was peripheral blood. The sequence came from an adult in good health.

In nucleotides, the CDR3 is TGTGCCAGCAGCTTACTCCCAGAAATGCAGCCCCAGCATTTT. Residues: CASSLLPEMQPQHF. The J gene is TRBJ1-5, the V gene TRBV7-2; no definite D call. The CDR3 consists of 14 residues. V was cut by 2 bases and J by 7 bases, with 12 bases left in between. Germline V gene sequence: CDR1 SGHTA, CDR2 FQGNSA.